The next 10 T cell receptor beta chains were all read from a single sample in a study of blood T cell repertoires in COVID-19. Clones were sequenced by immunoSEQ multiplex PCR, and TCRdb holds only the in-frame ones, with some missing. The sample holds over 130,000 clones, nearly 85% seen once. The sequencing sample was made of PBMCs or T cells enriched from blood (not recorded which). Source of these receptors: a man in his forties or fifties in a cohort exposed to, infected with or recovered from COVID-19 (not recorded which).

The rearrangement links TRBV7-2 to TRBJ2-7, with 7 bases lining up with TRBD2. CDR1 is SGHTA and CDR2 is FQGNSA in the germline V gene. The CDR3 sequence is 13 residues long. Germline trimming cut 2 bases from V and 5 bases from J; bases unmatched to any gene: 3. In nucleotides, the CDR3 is TGTGCCAGCAGCTTACTTCTAGCGGACGAGCAGTACTTC. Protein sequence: CASSLLLADEQYF.

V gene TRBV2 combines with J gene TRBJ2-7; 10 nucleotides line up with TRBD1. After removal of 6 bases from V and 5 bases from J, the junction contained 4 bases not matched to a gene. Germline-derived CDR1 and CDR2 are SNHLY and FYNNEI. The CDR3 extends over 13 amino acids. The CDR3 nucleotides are TGTGCCAGCAGACGACAGGGGGCCCACGAGCAGTACTTC. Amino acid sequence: CASRRQGAHEQYF. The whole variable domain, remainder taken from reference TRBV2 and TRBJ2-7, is EPEVTQTPSHQVTQMGQEVILRCVPISNHLYFYWYRQILGQKVEFLVSFYNNEISEKSEIFDDQFSVERPDGSNFTLKIRSTKLEDSAMYFCASRRQGAHEQYFGPGTRLTVT.

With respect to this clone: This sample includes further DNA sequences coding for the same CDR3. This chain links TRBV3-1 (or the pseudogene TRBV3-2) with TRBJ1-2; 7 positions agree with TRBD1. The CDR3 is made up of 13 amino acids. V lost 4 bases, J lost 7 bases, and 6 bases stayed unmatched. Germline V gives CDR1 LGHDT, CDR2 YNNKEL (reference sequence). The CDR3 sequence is CASSPTGEVGYTF. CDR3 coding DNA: TGTGCCAGCAGCCCTACAGGGGAAGTTGGCTACACCTTC.

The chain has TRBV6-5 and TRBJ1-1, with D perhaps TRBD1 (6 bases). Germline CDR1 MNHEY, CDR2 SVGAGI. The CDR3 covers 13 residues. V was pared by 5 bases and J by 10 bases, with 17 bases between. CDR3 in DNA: TGTGCCAGCAGTCCAGGGGACCGGCCTCGAGCTTTCTTT. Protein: CASSPGDRPRAFF.

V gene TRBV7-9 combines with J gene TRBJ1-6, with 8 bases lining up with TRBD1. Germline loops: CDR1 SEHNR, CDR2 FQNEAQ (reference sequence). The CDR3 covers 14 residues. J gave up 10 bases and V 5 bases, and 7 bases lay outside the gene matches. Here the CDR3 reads CASSPGQGRSPLHF. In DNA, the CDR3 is TGTGCCAGCAGCCCCGGACAGGGTCGATCACCCCTCCACTTT.

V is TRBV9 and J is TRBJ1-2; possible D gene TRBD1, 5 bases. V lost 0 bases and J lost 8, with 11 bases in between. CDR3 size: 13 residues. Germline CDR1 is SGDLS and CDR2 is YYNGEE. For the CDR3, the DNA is TGTGCCAGCAGCGTAGCGGGGGAGGTCGGCTACACCTTC. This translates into CASSVAGEVGYTF.

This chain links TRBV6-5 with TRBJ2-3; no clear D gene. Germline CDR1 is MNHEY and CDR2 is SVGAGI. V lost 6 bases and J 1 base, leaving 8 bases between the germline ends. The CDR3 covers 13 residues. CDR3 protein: CASSPRGTDTQYF. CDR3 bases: TGTGCCAGCAGCCCCCGGGGCACAGATACGCAGTATTTT.

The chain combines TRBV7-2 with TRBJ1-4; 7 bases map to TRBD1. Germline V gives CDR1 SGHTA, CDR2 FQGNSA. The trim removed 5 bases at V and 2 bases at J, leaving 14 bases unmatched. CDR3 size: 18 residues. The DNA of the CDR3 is TGTGCCAGCAGCCCGACGACAGGGCCCTCCCTTACTAATGAAAAACTGTTTTTT. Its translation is CASSPTTGPSLTNEKLFF.

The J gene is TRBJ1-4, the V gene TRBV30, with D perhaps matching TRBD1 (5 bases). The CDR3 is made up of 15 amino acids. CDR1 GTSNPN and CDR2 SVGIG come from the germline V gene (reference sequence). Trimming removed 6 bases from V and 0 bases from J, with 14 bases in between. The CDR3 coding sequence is TGTGCCTGCAAAATCACAGGAACAACTAATGAAAAACTGTTTTTT. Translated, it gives CACKITGTTNEKLFF.

Here the CDR3 DNA reads TGTGCCAGCTCACACGGGACTAGCGGGAGATTCTCGGAGACCCAGTACTTC. Residues: CASSHGTSGRFSETQYF. V is TRBV18 and J is TRBJ2-5, with 14 bases fitting TRBD2. The CDR3 covers 17 residues. The germline V gene has CDR1 KGHSH and CDR2 LQKENI. J was trimmed by 5 bases and V by 4 bases; bases with no gene match: 9.